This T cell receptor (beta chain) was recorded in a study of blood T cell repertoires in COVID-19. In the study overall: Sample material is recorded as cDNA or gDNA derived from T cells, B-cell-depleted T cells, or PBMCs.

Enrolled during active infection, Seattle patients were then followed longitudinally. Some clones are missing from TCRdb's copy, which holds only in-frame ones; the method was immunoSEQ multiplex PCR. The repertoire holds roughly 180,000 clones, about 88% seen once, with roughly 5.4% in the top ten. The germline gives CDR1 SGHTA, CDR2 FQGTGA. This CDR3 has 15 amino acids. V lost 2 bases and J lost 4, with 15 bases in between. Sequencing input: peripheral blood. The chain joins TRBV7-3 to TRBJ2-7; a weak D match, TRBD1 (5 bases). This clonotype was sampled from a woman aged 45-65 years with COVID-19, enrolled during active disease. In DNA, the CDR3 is TGTGCCAGCAGCTTAGGATCTTTAGGGGTGTACGAGCAGTACTTC. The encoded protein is CASSLGSLGVYEQYF.